This TCR beta chain was sequenced during a study of beta chain features in type 1 diabetes. This clone was observed at least ten times. The antigen remains unidentified. Trimming left V 4 bases short and J 7 bases short, with 13 bases between. CDR1 is SGHTA, CDR2 FQGTGA, per germline. CDR3 length equals 13 residues. As every portion of the isolated RNA was reverse transcribed, the sequencing read expressed TCRB transcripts. For naive, central memory and regulatory T cell samples, reads averaged around 3.8 million. Measured with immunoSEQ multiplex PCR; TCRdb has only the in-frame clones, and not every one. The sample has roughly 350,000 clones; 9.5% to 10% are singletons. The study's findings and limits: Insertion counts at VDJ junctions were lower in type 1 diabetes patients, who also showed more deletions there. TCRB CDR3 length was moderately but significantly reduced in all four CD4+ subsets of Type 1 diabetes patients. The similarity of naive, central memory and Treg TCRB repertoires appeared greater among patients than among healthy donors.

Sorted populations were all over 98% pure. Sequencing input: central memory CD4+ T cells from blood. The sequence came from a man aged 25-40 years with type 1 diabetes. This rearrangement joins TRBV7-3 to TRBJ2-5; D might be TRBD1 or TRBD2, each matching 5 bases. CDR3 in amino acids: CASSSEGFGTQYF. Written as DNA, the CDR3 is TGTGCCAGCAGCTCTGAGGGGTTTGGGACCCAGTACTTC.